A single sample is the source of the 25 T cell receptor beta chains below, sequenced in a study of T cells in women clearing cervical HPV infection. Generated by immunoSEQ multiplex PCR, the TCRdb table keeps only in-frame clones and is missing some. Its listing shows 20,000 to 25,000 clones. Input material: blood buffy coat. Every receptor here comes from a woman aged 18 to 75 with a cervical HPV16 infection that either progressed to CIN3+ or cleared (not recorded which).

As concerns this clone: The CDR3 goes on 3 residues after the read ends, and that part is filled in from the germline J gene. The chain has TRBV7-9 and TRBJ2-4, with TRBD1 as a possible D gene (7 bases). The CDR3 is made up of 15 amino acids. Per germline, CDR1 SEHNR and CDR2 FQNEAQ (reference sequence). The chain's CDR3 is CASSSQGGGGYGQYF. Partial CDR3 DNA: TGTGCCAGCAGCTCACAGGGAGGAGGGGGCTATGGT.

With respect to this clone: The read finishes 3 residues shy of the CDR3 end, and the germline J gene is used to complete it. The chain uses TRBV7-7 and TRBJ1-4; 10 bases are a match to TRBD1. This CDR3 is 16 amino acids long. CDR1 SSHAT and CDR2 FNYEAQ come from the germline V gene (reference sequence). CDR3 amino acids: CASSLAGTGALSPLFF. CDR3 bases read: TGTGCCAGCAGCTTAGCTGGGACAGGGGCCCTTTCACCA.

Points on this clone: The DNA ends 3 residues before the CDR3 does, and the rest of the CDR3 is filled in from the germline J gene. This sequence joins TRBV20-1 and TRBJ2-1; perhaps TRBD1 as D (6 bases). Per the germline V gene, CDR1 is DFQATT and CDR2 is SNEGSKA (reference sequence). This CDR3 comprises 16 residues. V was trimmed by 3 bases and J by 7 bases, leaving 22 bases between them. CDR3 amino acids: CSARRSGRGNLNEQFF. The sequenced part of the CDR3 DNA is TGCAGTGCTAGGAGGTCGGGCAGGGGCAACCTAAATGAG.

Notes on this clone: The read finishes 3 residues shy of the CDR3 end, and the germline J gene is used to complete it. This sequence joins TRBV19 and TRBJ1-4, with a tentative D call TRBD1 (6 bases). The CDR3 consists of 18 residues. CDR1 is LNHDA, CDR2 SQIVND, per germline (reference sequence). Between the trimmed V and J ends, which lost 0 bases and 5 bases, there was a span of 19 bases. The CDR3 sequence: CASSIDGPAPQGNEKLFF. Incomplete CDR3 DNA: TGTGCCAGTAGTATAGATGGACCAGCACCACAGGGAAATGAAAAA.

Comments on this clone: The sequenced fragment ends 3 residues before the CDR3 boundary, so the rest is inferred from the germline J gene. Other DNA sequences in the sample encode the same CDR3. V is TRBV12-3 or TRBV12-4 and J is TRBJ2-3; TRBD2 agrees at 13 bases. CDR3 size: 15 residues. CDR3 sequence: CASSLTSGRGETQYF. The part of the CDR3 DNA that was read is TGTGCCAGCAGTTTAACTAGCGGGAGGGGGGAGACG.

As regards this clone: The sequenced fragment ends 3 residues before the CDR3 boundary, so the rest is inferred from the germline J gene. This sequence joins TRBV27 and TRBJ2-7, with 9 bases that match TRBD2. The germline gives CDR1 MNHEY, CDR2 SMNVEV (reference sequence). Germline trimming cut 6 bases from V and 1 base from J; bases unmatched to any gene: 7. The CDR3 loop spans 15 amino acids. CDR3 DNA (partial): TGTGCCAGCAGGTCGGCGGGGGGGGCATCCTACGAG. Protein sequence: CASRSAGGASYE. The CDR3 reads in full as CASRSAGGASYEQYF.

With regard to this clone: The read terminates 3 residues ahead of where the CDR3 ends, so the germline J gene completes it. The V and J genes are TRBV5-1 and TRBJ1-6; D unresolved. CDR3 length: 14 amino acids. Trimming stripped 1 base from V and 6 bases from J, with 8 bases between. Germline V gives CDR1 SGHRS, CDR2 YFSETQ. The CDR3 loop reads CASSLTTGNSPLHF. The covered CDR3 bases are TGCGCCAGCAGCTTGACAACGGGTAATTCACCC. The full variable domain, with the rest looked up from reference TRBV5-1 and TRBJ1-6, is KAGVTQTPRYLIKTRGQQVTLSCSPISGHRSVSWYQQTPGQGLQFLFEYFSETQRNKGNFPGRFSGRQFSNSRSEMNVSTLELGDSALYLCASSLTTGNSPLHFGNGTRLTVT.

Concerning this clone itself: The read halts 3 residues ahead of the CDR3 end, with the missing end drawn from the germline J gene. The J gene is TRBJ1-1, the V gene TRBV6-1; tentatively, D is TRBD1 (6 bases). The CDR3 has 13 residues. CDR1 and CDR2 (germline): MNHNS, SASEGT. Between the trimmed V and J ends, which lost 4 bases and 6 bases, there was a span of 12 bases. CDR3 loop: CASSVQGISEAFF. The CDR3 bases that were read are TGTGCCAGCAGTGTACAGGGAATATCTGAA.

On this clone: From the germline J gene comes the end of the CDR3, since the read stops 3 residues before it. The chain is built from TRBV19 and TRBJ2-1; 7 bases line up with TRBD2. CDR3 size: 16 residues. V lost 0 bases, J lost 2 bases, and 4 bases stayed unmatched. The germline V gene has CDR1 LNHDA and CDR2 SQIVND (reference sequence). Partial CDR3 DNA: TGTGCCAGTAGTATAGAGGGCGGGAGCCCCTACAATGAG. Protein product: CASSIEGGSPYNE. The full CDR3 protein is CASSIEGGSPYNEQFF.

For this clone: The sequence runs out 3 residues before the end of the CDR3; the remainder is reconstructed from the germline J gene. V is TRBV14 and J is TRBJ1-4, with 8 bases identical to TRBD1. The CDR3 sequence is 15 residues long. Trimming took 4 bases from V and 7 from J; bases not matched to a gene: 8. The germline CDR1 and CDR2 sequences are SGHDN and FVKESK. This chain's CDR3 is CASSLGQGRGEKLFF. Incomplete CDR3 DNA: TGTGCCAGCAGCCTTGGACAGGGAAGGGGTGAAAAA.

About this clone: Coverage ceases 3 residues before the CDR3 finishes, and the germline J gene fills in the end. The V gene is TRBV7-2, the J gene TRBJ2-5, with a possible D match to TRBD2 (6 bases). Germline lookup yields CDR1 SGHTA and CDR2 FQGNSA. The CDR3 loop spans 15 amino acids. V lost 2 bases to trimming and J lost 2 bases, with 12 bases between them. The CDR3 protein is CASSLFRGLQETQYF. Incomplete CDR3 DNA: TGTGCCAGCAGCTTATTCCGGGGGTTGCAAGAGACC.

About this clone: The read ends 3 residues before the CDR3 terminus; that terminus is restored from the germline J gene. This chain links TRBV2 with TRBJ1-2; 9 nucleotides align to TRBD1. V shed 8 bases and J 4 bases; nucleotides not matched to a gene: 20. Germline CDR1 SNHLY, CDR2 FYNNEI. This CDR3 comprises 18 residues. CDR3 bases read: TGTGCCAGCCGATCGGGACAGGGAAATTATATTGATGGCTATGGC. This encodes CASRSGQGNYIDGYG. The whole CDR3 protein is CASRSGQGNYIDGYGYTF.

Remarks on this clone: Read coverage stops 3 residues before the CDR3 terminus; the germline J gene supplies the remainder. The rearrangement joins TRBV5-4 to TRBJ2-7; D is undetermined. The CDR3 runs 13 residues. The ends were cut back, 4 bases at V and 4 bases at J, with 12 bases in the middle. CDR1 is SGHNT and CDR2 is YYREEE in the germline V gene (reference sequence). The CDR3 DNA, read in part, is TGTGCCAGCAGCCTAGACCGGATTTACGAG. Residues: CASSLDRIYE. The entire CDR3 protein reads CASSLDRIYEQYF.

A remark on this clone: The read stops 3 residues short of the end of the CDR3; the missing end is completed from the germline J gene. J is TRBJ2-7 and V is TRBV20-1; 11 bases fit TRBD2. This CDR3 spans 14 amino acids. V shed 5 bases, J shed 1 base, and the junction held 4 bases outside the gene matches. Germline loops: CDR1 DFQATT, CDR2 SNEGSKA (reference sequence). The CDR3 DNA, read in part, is TGCAGTGCTCCCGGGACTAGCGGATCCTACGAG. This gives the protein CSAPGTSGSYE. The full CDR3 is CSAPGTSGSYEQYF.

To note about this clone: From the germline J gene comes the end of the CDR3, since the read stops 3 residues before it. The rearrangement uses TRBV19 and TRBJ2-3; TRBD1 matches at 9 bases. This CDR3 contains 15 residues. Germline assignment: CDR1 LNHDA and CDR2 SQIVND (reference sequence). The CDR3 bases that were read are TGTGCCAGTAGTAGGGACACAGGGGGCAATCAGCCG. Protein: CASSRDTGGNQP. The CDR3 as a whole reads CASSRDTGGNQPQYF.

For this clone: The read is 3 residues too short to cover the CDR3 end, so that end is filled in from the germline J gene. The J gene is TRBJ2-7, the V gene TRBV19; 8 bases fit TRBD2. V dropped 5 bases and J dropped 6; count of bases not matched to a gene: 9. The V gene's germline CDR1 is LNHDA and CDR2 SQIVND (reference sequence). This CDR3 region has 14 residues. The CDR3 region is CASSDGGGPGEQYF. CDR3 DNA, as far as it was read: TGTGCCAGTAGTGACGGCGGGGGGCCGGGCGAG.

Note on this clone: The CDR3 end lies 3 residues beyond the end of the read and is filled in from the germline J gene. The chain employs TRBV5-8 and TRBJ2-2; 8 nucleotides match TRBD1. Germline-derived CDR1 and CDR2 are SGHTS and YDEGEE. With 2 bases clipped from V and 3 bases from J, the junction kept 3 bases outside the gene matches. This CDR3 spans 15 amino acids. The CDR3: CASSFGTGYTGELFF. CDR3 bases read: TGTGCCAGCAGCTTCGGGACAGGATACACCGGGGAG.

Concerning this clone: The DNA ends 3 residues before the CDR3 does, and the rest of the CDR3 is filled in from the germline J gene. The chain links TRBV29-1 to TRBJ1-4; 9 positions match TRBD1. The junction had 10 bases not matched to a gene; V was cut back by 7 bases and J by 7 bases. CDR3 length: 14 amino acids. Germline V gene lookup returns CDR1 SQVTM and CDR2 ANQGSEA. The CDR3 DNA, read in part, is TGCAGCGCACAGGACAGGGGAAGGGGTGAAAAA. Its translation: CSAQDRGRGEK. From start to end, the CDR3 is CSAQDRGRGEKLFF.

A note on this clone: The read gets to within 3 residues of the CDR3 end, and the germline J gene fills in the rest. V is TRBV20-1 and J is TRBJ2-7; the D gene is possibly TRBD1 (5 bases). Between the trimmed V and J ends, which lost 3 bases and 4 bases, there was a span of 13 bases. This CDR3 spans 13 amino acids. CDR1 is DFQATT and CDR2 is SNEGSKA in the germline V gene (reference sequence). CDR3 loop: CSASAAAGYEQYF. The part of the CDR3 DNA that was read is TGCAGTGCTAGTGCGGCAGCAGGGTACGAG.

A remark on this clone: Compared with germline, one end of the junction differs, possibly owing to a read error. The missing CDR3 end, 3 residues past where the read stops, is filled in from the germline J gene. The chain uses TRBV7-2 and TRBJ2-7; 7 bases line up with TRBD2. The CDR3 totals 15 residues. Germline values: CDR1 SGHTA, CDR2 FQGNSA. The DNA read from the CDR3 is TGTGCCAACAGCTTCTCTAGCGGTGCGAACTACGAG. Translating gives CANSFSSGANYE. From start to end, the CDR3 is CANSFSSGANYEQYF.

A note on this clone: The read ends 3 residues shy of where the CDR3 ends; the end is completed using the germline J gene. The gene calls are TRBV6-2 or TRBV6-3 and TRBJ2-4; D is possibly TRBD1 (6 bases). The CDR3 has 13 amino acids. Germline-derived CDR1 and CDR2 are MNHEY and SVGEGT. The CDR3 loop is CASSYRTDYGQYF. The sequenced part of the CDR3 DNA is TGTGCCAGCAGTTACAGGACAGATTATGGT.

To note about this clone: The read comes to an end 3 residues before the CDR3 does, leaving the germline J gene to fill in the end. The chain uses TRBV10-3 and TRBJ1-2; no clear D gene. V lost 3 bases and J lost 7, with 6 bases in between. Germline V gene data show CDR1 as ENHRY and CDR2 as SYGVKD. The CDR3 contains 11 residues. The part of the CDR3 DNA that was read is TGTGCCATCAGTGACCAGGTTGGC. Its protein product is CAISDQVG. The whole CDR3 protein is CAISDQVGYTF.

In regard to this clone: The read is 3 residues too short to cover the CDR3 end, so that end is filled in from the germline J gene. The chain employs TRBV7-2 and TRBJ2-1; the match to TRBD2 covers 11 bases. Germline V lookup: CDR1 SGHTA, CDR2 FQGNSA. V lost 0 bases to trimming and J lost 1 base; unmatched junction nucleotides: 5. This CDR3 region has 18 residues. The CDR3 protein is CASSLALRLAGSYNEQFF. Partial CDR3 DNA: TGTGCCAGCAGCTTAGCTCTAAGACTAGCGGGGTCCTACAATGAG.

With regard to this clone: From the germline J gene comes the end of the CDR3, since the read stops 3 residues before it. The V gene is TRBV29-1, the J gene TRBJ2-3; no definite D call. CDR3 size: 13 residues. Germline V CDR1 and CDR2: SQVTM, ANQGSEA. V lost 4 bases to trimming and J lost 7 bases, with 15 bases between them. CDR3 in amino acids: CSVGAPEGYTQYF. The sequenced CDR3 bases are TGCAGCGTTGGGGCCCCCGAAGGGTATACG.

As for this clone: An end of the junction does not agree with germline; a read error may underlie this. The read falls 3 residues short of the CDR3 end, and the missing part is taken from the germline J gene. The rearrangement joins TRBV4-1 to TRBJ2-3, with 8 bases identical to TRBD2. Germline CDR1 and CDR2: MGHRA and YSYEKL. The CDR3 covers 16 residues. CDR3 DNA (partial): TGCACCAGCAGCCCACTTAGCGGGGAAGTTACAGATACG. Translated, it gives CTSSPLSGEVTDT. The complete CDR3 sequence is CTSSPLSGEVTDTQYF.